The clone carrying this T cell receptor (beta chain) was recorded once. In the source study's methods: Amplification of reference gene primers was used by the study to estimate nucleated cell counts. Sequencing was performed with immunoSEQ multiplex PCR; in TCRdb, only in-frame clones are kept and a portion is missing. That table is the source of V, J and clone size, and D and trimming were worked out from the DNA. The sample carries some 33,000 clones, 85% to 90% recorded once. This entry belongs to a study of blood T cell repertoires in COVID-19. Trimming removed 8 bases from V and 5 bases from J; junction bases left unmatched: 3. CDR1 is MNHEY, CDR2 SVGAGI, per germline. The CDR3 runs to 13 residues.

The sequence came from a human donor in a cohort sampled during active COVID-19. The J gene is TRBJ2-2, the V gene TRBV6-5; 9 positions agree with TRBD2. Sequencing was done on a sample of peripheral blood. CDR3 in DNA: TGTGCCAGCGGCCTAGCGGGGACCGGGGAGCTGTTTTTT. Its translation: CASGLAGTGELFF.